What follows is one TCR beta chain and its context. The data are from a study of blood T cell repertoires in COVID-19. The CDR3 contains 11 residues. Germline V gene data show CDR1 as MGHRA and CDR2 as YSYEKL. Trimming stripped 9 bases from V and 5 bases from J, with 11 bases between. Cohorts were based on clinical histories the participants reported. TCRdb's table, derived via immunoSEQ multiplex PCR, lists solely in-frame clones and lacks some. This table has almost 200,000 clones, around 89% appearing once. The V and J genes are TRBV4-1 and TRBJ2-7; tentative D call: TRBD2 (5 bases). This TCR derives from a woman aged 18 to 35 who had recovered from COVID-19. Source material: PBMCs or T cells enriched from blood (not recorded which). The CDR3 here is CASQDGNEQYF. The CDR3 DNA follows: TGCGCCAGTCAGGACGGGAACGAGCAGTACTTC.